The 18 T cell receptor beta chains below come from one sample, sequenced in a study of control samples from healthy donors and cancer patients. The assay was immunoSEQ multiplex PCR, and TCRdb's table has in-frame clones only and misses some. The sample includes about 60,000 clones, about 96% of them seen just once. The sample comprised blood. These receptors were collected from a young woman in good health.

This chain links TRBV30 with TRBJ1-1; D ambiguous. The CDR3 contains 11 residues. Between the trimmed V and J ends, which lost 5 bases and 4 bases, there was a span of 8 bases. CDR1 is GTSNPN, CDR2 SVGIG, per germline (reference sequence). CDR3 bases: TGTGCCTGGCAATGGGGCACTGAAGCTTTCTTT. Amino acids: CAWQWGTEAFF.

This chain's CDR3 is CASSFLAGNQETQYF. Written as DNA, the CDR3 is TGCGCCAGCAGCTTTTTAGCGGGGAACCAAGAGACCCAGTACTTC. This chain joins TRBV5-1 and TRBJ2-5, with 8 nucleotides matching TRBD2. Trimming cost V 2 bases and J 0 bases; bases outside gene matches: 3. CDR3 length equals 15 residues. Germline CDR1 SGHRS, CDR2 YFSETQ.

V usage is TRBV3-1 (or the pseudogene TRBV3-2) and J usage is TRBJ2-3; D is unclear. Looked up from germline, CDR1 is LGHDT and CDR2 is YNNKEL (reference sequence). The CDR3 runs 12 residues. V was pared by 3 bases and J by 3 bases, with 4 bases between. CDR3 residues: CASSHGTDTQYF. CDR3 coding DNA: TGTGCCAGCAGCCACGGGACAGATACGCAGTATTTT.

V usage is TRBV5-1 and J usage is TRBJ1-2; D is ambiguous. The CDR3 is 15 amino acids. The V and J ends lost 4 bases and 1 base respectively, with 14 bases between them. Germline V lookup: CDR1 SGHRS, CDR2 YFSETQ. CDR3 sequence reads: CASSATSSLNYGYTF. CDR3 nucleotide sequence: TGCGCCAGCAGCGCTACAAGTAGTCTTAACTATGGCTACACCTTC. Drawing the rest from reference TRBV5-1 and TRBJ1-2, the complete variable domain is KAGVTQTPRYLIKTRGQQVTLSCSPISGHRSVSWYQQTPGQGLQFLFEYFSETQRNKGNFPGRFSGRQFSNSRSEMNVSTLELGDSALYLCASSATSSLNYGYTFGSGTRLTVV.

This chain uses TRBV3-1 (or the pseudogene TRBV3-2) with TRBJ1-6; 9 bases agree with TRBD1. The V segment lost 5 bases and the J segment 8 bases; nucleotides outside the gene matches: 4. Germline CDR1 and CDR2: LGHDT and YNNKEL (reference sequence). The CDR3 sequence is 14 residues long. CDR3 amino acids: CASSNRDRDSPLHF. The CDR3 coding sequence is TGTGCCAGCAGCAACCGGGACAGGGATTCACCCCTCCACTTT.

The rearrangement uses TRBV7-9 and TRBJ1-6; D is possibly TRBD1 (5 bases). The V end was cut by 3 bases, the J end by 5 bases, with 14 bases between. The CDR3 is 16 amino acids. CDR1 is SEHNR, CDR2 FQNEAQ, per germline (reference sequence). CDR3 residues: CASSFGRGVNNSPLHF. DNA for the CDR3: TGTGCCAGCAGCTTTGGGAGGGGTGTAAATAATTCACCCCTCCACTTT.

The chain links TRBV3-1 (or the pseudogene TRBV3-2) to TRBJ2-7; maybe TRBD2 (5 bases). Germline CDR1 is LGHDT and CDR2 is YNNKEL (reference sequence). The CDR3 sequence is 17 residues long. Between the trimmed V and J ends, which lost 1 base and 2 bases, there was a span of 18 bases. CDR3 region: CASSQVSGRVPPYEQYF. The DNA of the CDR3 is TGTGCCAGCAGCCAAGTAAGTGGGCGGGTCCCTCCCTACGAGCAGTACTTC.

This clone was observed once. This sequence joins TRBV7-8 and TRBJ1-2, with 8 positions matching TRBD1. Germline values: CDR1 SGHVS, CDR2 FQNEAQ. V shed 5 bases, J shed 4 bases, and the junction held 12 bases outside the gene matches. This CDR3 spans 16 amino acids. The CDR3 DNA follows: TGTGCCAGCAGCCTCACGACAGGGGCTAAAGTCTATGGCTACACCTTC. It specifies CASSLTTGAKVYGYTF.

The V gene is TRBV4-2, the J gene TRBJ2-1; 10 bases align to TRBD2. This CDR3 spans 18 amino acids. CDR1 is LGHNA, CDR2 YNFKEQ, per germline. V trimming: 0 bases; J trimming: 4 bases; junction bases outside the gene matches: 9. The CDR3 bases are TGTGCCAGCAGCCAAGATCCCATCAGCGGGGGGGGATACAATGAGCAGTTCTTC. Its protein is CASSQDPISGGGYNEQFF.

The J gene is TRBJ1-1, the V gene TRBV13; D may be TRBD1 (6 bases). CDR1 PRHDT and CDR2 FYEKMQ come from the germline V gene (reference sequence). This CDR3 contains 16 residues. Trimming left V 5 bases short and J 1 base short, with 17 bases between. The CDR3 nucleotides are TGTGCCAGCAGCATCACAGGGTTGCTTACGAACACTGAAGCTTTCTTT. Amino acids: CASSITGLLTNTEAFF.

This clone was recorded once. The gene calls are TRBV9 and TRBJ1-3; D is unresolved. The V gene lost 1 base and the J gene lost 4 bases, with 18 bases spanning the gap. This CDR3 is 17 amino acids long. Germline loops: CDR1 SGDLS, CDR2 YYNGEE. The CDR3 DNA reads TGTGCCAGCAGCGTAATGCCGGAATCATGGTCAGGAAACACCATATATTTT. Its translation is CASSVMPESWSGNTIYF.

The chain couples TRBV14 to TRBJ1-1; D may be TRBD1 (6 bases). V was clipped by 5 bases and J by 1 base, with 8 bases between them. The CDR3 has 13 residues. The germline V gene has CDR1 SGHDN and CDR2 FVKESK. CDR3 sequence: CASSEQGNTEAFF. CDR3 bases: TGTGCCAGCAGCGAACAGGGGAACACTGAAGCTTTCTTT.

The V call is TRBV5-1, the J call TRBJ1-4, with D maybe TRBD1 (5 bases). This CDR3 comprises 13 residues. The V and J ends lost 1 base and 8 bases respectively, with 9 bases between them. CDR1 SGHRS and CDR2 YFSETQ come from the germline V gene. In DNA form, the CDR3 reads TGCGCCAGCAGCTTGTTTGAGGGGGAAAAACTGTTTTTT. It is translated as CASSLFEGEKLFF.

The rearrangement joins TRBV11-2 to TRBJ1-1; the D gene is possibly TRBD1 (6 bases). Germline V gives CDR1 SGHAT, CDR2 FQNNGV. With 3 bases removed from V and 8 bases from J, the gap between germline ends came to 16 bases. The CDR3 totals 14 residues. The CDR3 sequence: CASSFSIQGREAFF. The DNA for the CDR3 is TGTGCCAGCAGCTTTAGTATACAGGGCAGAGAAGCTTTCTTT.

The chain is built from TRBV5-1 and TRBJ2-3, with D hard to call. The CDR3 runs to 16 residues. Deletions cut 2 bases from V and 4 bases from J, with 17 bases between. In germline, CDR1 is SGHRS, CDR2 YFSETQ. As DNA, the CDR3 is TGCGCCAGCAGCTTACGATCCAGCCTACAAGCAGATACGCAGTATTTT. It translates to CASSLRSSLQADTQYF. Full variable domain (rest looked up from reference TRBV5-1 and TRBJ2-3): KAGVTQTPRYLIKTRGQQVTLSCSPISGHRSVSWYQQTPGQGLQFLFEYFSETQRNKGNFPGRFSGRQFSNSRSEMNVSTLELGDSALYLCASSLRSSLQADTQYFGPGTRLTVL.

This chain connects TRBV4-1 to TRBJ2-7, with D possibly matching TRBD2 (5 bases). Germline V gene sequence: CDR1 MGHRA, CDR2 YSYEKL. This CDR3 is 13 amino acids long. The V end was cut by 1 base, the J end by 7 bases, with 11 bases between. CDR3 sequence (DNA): TGCGCCAGCAGCCAAGGGTCCCGCGGGGAGCAGTACTTC. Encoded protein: CASSQGSRGEQYF.

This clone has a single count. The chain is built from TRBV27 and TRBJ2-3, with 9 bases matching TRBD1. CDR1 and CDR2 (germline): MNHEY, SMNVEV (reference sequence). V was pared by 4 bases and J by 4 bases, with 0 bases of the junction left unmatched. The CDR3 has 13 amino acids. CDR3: CASSYRGPDTQYF. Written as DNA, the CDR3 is TGTGCCAGCAGTTACAGGGGGCCAGATACGCAGTATTTT.

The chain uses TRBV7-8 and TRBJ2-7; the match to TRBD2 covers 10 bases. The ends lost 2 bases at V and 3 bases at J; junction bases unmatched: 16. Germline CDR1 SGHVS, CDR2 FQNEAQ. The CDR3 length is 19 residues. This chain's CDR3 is CASSLRGPLAGVFGYEQYF. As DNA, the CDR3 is TGTGCCAGCAGCTTAAGGGGGCCCCTAGCGGGGGTGTTTGGCTACGAGCAGTACTTC.